This TCR beta chain was profiled in a study of control samples from healthy donors and cancer patients. Generated by immunoSEQ multiplex PCR, the TCRdb table keeps only in-frame clones and is missing some. The table lists over 110,000 clones, over 85% of them singletons. V lost 4 bases and J lost 3, with 12 bases in between. Germline V lookup: CDR1 LGHDT, CDR2 YNNKEL (reference sequence). The CDR3 totals 15 residues. This chain connects TRBV3-1 (or the pseudogene TRBV3-2) to TRBJ2-2; D is ambiguous. This clonotype was sampled from a man aged 25-45 years in good health. The sequencing sample was made of blood. CDR3 coding DNA: TGTGCCAGCAGCCGAGCCTCGATGGACACCGGGGAGCTGTTTTTT. Its translation is CASSRASMDTGELFF.